Each of the 13 T cell receptor beta chains below was sequenced from the same sample in a study of blood T cell repertoires in COVID-19. Assay used: immunoSEQ multiplex PCR; TCRdb lists only in-frame clones, some missing. The sample holds 380,000 or so clones; roughly 90% are singletons and the top ten take more than 1%. Sequenced sample: peripheral blood. These receptors were collected from a man aged 35 to 55 with acute or convalescent COVID-19.

The chain carries TRBV6-1 and TRBJ1-4; perhaps TRBD1 as D (5 bases). Germline V gene lookup returns CDR1 MNHNS and CDR2 SASEGT. CDR3 length: 15 residues. V was trimmed by 2 bases and J by 8 bases, leaving 15 bases between them. DNA of the CDR3: TGTGCCAGCAGTGAATACGAAGGGGCGCCCGAAAAACTGTTTTTT. Translated, it gives CASSEYEGAPEKLFF.

The chain combines TRBV11-2 with TRBJ1-1, with TRBD1 matching 7 bases. This CDR3 spans 12 amino acids. Trimming cost V 4 bases and J 10 bases; bases outside gene matches: 6. Germline-derived CDR1 and CDR2 are SGHAT and FQNNGV. The CDR3 region is CASSYSGTVAFF. CDR3 sequence (DNA): TGTGCCAGCAGCTATTCCGGGACAGTAGCTTTCTTT.

For this clone: This specimen includes other DNA sequences encoding the same CDR3. The chain couples TRBV9 to TRBJ2-7; 11 bases line up with TRBD2. Germline V gives CDR1 SGDLS, CDR2 YYNGEE. This CDR3 region has 15 residues. V was pared by 4 bases and J by 3 bases, with 6 bases of the junction left unmatched. In DNA form, the CDR3 reads TGTGCCAGCAGCCCCCGACTAGCGGGGCACTACGAGCAGTACTTC. This encodes CASSPRLAGHYEQYF.

This rearrangement joins TRBV28 to TRBJ2-7; TRBD2 agrees at 10 bases. The CDR3 has 17 residues. Germline V gene data show CDR1 as MDHEN and CDR2 as SYDVKM. V trimming: 0 bases; J trimming: 2 bases; junction bases outside the gene matches: 7. CDR3 sequence (DNA): TGTGCCAGCAGTTTATGGGGGCTAGCGGGGGCGACCTACGAGCAGTACTTC. Protein: CASSLWGLAGATYEQYF.

The CDR3 DNA sequence: TGTGCCAGCAGTTCTTTTTTGATTCCCGGGACTAGCGGGATTCAAGAGACCCAGTACTTC. Its protein is CASSSFLIPGTSGIQETQYF. The J gene is TRBJ2-5, the V gene TRBV28, with 13 positions matching TRBD2. The V segment lost 4 bases and the J segment 2 bases; nucleotides outside the gene matches: 16. CDR1 and CDR2 from the germline V gene are MDHEN and SYDVKM. This CDR3 spans 20 amino acids.

In nucleotides, the CDR3 is TGCGCCAGCAGAGGAGGGGAAATAGGAACTGAAGCTTTCTTT. Encoded protein: CASRGGEIGTEAFF. This rearrangement joins TRBV10-2 to TRBJ1-1, with D perhaps TRBD1 (5 bases). Trimming removed 6 bases from V and 5 bases from J, with 16 bases in between. This CDR3 comprises 14 residues. From germline, CDR1 is WSHSY and CDR2 SAAADI.

The chain links TRBV11-3 to TRBJ2-3, with TRBD1 as a possible D gene (6 bases). Trimming took off 4 bases at V and 6 bases at J, with 17 bases between the two ends. This CDR3 spans 15 amino acids. Germline lookup yields CDR1 SGHNT and CDR2 YENEEA. CDR3 residues: CASSSRTVDLDTQYF. CDR3 in DNA: TGTGCCAGCAGCTCGAGGACAGTCGACCTCGATACGCAGTATTTT. Using reference TRBV11-3 and TRBJ2-3 for the parts outside the CDR3, the full variable domain is EAGVVQSPRYKIIEKKQPVAFWCNPISGHNTLYWYLQNLGQGPELLIRYENEEAVDDSQLPKDRFSAERLKGVDSTLKIQPAELGDSAVYLCASSSRTVDLDTQYFGPGTRLTVL.

The chain recombines TRBV10-3 with TRBJ1-1, with 10 bases matching TRBD1. Trimming removed 3 bases from V and 6 bases from J; junction bases left unmatched: 10. This CDR3 is 16 amino acids long. Germline V CDR1 and CDR2: ENHRY, SYGVKD. CDR3 sequence reads: CAISERTGGRIAEAFF. CDR3 bases: TGTGCCATCAGTGAAAGGACAGGGGGTCGCATAGCTGAAGCTTTCTTT.

V gene TRBV29-1 combines with J gene TRBJ2-4; TRBD1 matches at 7 bases. The junction had 7 bases not matched to a gene; V was cut back by 7 bases and J by 7 bases. This CDR3 is built from 12 residues. Germline loops: CDR1 SQVTM, CDR2 ANQGSEA. Written as DNA, the CDR3 is TGCAGCGCACGGACAGGACCGAACATTCAGTACTTC. It translates to CSARTGPNIQYF.

This chain uses TRBV10-3 with TRBJ2-7, with TRBD2 identical over 7 bases. The CDR3 runs to 12 residues. V dropped 7 bases and J dropped 5; count of bases not matched to a gene: 5. CDR1 and CDR2 (germline): ENHRY, SYGVKD. The CDR3 DNA sequence: TGTGCCATCAAGAGCGGGAACGACGAGCAGTACTTC. It yields the protein CAIKSGNDEQYF.

This sequence joins TRBV28 and TRBJ1-2; D not resolved. CDR1 and CDR2 from the germline V gene are MDHEN and SYDVKM. The CDR3 runs 14 residues. Trimming removed 2 bases from V and 2 bases from J, with 9 bases in between. The CDR3: CASSLGQENYGYTF. DNA for the CDR3: TGTGCCAGCAGTTTAGGTCAGGAAAACTATGGCTACACCTTC.

The chain recombines TRBV5-1 with TRBJ2-7, with TRBD1 identical over 10 bases. Trimming at V came to 4 bases and at J to 5 bases, leaving 9 bases not matched to a gene. The CDR3 covers 15 residues. Germline CDR1 is SGHRS and CDR2 is YFSETQ. The CDR3 sequence is CASSDRDRGFDEQYF. In DNA form, the CDR3 reads TGCGCCAGCAGCGACCGGGACAGGGGTTTCGACGAGCAGTACTTC.

V usage is TRBV24-1 and J usage is TRBJ2-2; 7 nucleotides agree with TRBD1. J gave up 5 bases and V 9 bases, and 11 bases lay outside the gene matches. CDR3 length: 15 amino acids. CDR1 is KGHDR, CDR2 SFDVKD, per germline. The DNA of the CDR3 is TGTGCCACCTCCTATGGAGAGGGGGCAACCGGGGAGCTGTTTTTT. Residues: CATSYGEGATGELFF.